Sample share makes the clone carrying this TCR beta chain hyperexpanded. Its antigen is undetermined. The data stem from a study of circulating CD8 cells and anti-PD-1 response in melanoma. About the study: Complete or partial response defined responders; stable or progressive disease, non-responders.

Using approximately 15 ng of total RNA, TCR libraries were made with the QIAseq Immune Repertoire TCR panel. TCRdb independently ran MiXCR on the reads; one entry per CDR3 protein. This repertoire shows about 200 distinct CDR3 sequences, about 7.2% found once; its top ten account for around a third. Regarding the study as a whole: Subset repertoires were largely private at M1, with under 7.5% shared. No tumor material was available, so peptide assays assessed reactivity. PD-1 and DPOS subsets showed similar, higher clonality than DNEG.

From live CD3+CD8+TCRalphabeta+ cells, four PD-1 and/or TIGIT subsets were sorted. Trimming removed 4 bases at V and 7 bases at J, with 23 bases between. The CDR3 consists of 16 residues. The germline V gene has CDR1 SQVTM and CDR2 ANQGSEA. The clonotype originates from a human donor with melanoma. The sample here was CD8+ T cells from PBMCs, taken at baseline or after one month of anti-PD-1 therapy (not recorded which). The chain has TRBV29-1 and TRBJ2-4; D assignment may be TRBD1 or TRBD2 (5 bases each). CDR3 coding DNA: TGCAGCGTTGTTGCCTCACGAGGGGCCCACCGGAACATTCAGTACTTC. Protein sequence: CSVVASRGAHRNIQYF.